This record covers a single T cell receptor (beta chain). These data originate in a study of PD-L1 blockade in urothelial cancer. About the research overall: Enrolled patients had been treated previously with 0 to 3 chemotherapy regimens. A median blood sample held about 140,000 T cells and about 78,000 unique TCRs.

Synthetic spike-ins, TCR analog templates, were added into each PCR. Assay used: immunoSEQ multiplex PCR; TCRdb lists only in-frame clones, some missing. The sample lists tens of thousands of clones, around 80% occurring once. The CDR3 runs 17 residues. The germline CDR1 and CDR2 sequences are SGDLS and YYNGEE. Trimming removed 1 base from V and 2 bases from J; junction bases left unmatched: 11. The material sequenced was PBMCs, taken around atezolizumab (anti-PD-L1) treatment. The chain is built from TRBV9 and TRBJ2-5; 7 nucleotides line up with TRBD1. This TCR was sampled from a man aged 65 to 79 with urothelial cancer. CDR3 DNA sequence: TGTGCCAGCAGCGTATCCCCGGGTGGGGACAGTCAAGAGACCCAGTACTTC. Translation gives CASSVSPGGDSQETQYF.